This TCR beta chain was identified in a study of T-cell reconstitution after alpha-beta-depleted transplantation in children. There are many counts of this clonotype. Antigen unknown. V shed 3 bases, J shed 10 bases, and the junction held 11 bases outside the gene matches. Germline assignment: CDR1 MNHEY and CDR2 SVGEGT. The CDR3 extends over 16 amino acids. Preparation of the TCRbeta library involved a method that used unique molecular identifiers. From the PCR reads, TCRdb called clonotypes with MiXCR, one entry per CDR3 protein. In the table there are 200,000 or so distinct CDR3 sequences, roughly 6.5% of which are singletons. Study-wide results and limits: The high TCRbeta diversity at day 60 in some patients came from surviving recipient T cells and thymic progenitors. Expanded graft clones, several hundred of them, were reportedly the source of alpha-beta T cells about two months after transplant.

V is TRBV6-2 or TRBV6-3 and J is TRBJ2-1, with 11 bases matching TRBD2. The sequencing here drew on PBMCs, taken before TCRalphabeta/CD19-depleted stem cell transplant. The sequence derives from a girl under three years old with combined immunodeficiency, due to receive a stem cell transplant. The CDR3 sequence is CASSYLYSGRAHEQFF. The CDR3 DNA is TGTGCCAGCAGTTATCTCTATAGCGGGAGGGCCCACGAGCAGTTCTTC.